The 26 T cell receptor beta chains in this list originate from one sample, sequenced in a study of T-cell memory formation after mild COVID-19. TCRdb fed the 5' RACE reads into MiXCR, producing one record per CDR3 protein. Of about 55,000 distinct CDR3 sequences detected, around 9.5% appear once; the ten largest clones hold more than 1%. Specimen: PBMCs or a T cell subset sorted from them (not recorded which). Source of these receptors: a man between 18 and 35 years old who had mild COVID-19 (a few samples of this study predate the infection). Cell type and time point are not known.

This clonotype was observed at least ten times. The chain couples TRBV7-3 to TRBJ2-1; weak D call: TRBD1 (6 bases). The ends were cut back, 4 bases at V and 7 bases at J, with 14 bases in the middle. The CDR3 consists of 14 residues. The germline gives CDR1 SGHTA, CDR2 FQGTGA. The CDR3 here is CASSSRGFSNEQFF. CDR3 in DNA: TGTGCCAGCAGCTCTAGGGGGTTCTCAAATGAGCAGTTCTTC.

CDR3 DNA: TGTGCCATCTCGTTCTCTGGAAACACCATATATTTT. Protein sequence: CAISFSGNTIYF. The chain combines TRBV10-3 with TRBJ1-3; D unresolved. This CDR3 comprises 12 residues. Deletions cut 8 bases from V and 0 bases from J, with 5 bases between. Germline-derived CDR1 and CDR2 are ENHRY and SYGVKD.

This clonotype has at least ten counts. The J gene is TRBJ1-5, the V gene TRBV12-3 or TRBV12-4; D gene unclear. V lost 5 bases and J lost 2, with 19 bases in between. This CDR3 comprises 17 residues. Written as DNA, the CDR3 is TGTGCCAGCAGTCCCCCCCGGGGAGTTCCAGGCAATCAGCCCCAGCATTTT. Protein product: CASSPPRGVPGNQPQHF.

The rearrangement links TRBV5-1 to TRBJ2-7; D call uncertain. The CDR3 loop spans 13 amino acids. The germline V gene encodes CDR1 SGHRS and CDR2 YFSETQ. V was shortened by 3 bases and J by 3 bases, with 10 bases between the two germline ends. CDR3: CASSSSNGYEQYF. The DNA for the CDR3 is TGCGCCAGCAGCTCGTCGAACGGCTACGAGCAGTACTTC. Full variable domain (remainder filled in from reference TRBV5-1 and TRBJ2-7): KAGVTQTPRYLIKTRGQQVTLSCSPISGHRSVSWYQQTPGQGLQFLFEYFSETQRNKGNFPGRFSGRQFSNSRSEMNVSTLELGDSALYLCASSSSNGYEQYFGPGTRLTVT.

In its sample, this clonotype was seen a few times. The rearrangement uses TRBV11-2 and TRBJ1-1, with D possibly being TRBD1 (5 bases). V gave up 3 bases and J gave up 4 bases, with 15 bases separating them. CDR3 length equals 15 residues. Germline CDR1 is SGHAT and CDR2 is FQNNGV. The CDR3, as DNA: TGTGCCAGCAGCTTTTCTGGGGCGGTCGGCACTGAAGCTTTCTTT. Translated: CASSFSGAVGTEAFF.

This clonotype was counted between two and nine times. V is TRBV12-3 or TRBV12-4 and J is TRBJ1-1; D is unclear. The CDR3 contains 16 residues. The V end was cut by 1 base, the J end by 1 base, with 13 bases between. The CDR3 sequence: CASSLELQRQNTEAFF. The CDR3 region has the DNA TGTGCCAGCAGTTTAGAATTACAACGGCAGAACACTGAAGCTTTCTTT.

The table lists this clonotype with many counts. CDR3 sequence reads: CASSSIQGSPDTQYF. The CDR3 region has the DNA TGTGCCAGCAGTTCAATACAGGGTAGCCCAGATACGCAGTATTTT. This sequence joins TRBV11-2 and TRBJ2-3, with D perhaps matching TRBD1 (6 bases). Germline loops: CDR1 SGHAT, CDR2 FQNNGV. Trimming took off 6 bases at V and 4 bases at J, with 17 bases between the two ends. The CDR3 runs to 15 residues. The complete variable domain, with remaining parts taken from reference TRBV11-2 and TRBJ2-3, reads EAGVAQSPRYKIIEKRQSVAFWCNPISGHATLYWYQQILGQGPKLLIQFQNNGVVDDSQLPKDRFSAERLKGVDSTLKIQPAKLEDSAVYLCASSSIQGSPDTQYFGPGTRLTVL.

The chain links TRBV12-3 or TRBV12-4 to TRBJ1-1, with unresolved D. The CDR3 is 14 residues long. V lost 7 bases, J lost 2 bases, and 14 bases lay in between. The CDR3 region is CASTVGLTNTEAFF. CDR3 DNA: TGTGCCAGCACTGTCGGGCTGACAAACACTGAAGCTTTCTTT.

This clonotype was counted between two and nine times. The rearrangement joins TRBV7-2 to TRBJ1-1; D gene unclear. CDR1 is SGHTA and CDR2 is FQGNSA in the germline V gene. The CDR3 covers 11 residues. Trimming removed 5 bases at V and 12 bases at J, with 13 bases between. Written as DNA, the CDR3 is TGTGCCAGCAGCACCCGGACTGGCCCTTTCTTT. Its translation: CASSTRTGPFF.

This clonotype was counted ten times or more. This chain uses TRBV27 with TRBJ1-1; weak D call: TRBD1 (5 bases). V was cut by 8 bases and J by 5 bases, with 15 bases left in between. Germline V gene lookup returns CDR1 MNHEY and CDR2 SMNVEV (reference sequence). This CDR3 is built from 13 residues. CDR3 coding DNA: TGTGCCAGCTGCACTCCGGGGGGAACTGAAGCTTTCTTT. This codes for CASCTPGGTEAFF.

As for this clonotype: The junction departs from germline at one end; a sequencing error may be responsible. V and J are TRBV6-2 or TRBV6-3 and TRBJ1-5, with D unresolved. Germline CDR1 reads MNHEY; CDR2 reads SVGEGT. This CDR3 has 12 residues. CDR3 sequence: CASSTTGFTSIF. Written as DNA, the CDR3 is TGTGCCAGCAGCACGACCGGTTTCACCAGCATTTTT.

This clonotype was detected only a few times. The chain couples TRBV29-1 to TRBJ2-1; 7 nucleotides align to TRBD1. Germline V gives CDR1 SQVTM, CDR2 ANQGSEA. The CDR3 is 13 residues long. Trimming at V came to 6 bases and at J to 2 bases, leaving 4 bases not matched to a gene. The CDR3 DNA follows: TGCAGCGTAAAGGGACAGACCTACAATGAGCAGTTCTTC. It is translated as CSVKGQTYNEQFF.

The chain has TRBV12-5 and TRBJ1-1; the match to TRBD1 covers 11 bases. CDR1 LGHNT and CDR2 FRNRAP come from the germline V gene. There are 14 residues in the CDR3. V trimming: 7 bases; J trimming: 6 bases; junction bases outside the gene matches: 7. CDR3 bases: TGTGCTAGTGCTCCAGGACAGGGGGCTGCTGAAGCTTTCTTT. It translates to CASAPGQGAAEAFF.

V and J are TRBV20-1 and TRBJ2-7, with a tentative D call TRBD1 (6 bases). V was pared by 6 bases and J by 6 bases, with 21 bases between. CDR1 DFQATT and CDR2 SNEGSKA come from the germline V gene (reference sequence). The CDR3 spans 14 residues. CDR3 nucleotide sequence: TGCAGTGCCTCTAGTAGTTACAGGGTTGGCGAGCAGTACTTC. It is translated as CSASSSYRVGEQYF.

V and J are TRBV19 and TRBJ1-1; a weak D match, TRBD1 (5 bases). V lost 7 bases and J 6 bases, leaving 24 bases between the germline ends. The CDR3 has 16 residues. Germline lookup yields CDR1 LNHDA and CDR2 SQIVND (reference sequence). This chain's CDR3 is CASNEVLGRRESEAFF. CDR3 nucleotide sequence: TGTGCCAGTAATGAAGTCCTGGGGCGCAGGGAGTCTGAAGCTTTCTTT. Based on the CDR3 plus reference TRBV19 and TRBJ1-1, the full variable domain is DGGITQSPKYLFRKEGQNVTLSCEQNLNHDAMYWYRQDPGQGLRLIYYSQIVNDFQKGDIAEGYSVSREKKESFPLTVTSAQKNPTAFYLCASNEVLGRRESEAFFGQGTRLTVV.

The table lists this clonotype with many counts. The chain uses TRBV7-3 and TRBJ2-5, with a weak D call TRBD2 (5 bases). This CDR3 region has 13 residues. Trimming removed 9 bases at V and 2 bases at J, with 13 bases between. CDR1 and CDR2 (germline): SGHTA, FQGTGA. The CDR3 reads CASAGGGQETQYF. CDR3 nucleotides: TGTGCCAGTGCCGGAGGAGGTCAAGAGACCCAGTACTTC. Together with reference TRBV7-3 and TRBJ2-5, the CDR3 gives the full variable domain: GAGVSQTPSNKVTEKGKYVELRCDPISGHTALYWYRQSLGQGPEFLIYFQGTGAADDSGLPNDRFFAVRPEGSVSTLKIQRTERGDSAVYLCASAGGGQETQYFGPGTRLLVL.

The rearrangement links TRBV7-4 to TRBJ1-5; no clear D gene. The germline gives CDR1 SGHVT, CDR2 SQSDAQ. Deletions cut 3 bases from V and 5 bases from J, with 5 bases between. CDR3 length: 12 residues. The CDR3: CASSFSHQPQHF. CDR3 DNA: TGTGCCAGCAGCTTTAGTCATCAGCCCCAGCATTTT.

This clonotype was seen repeatedly, ten times or more. The chain has TRBV7-8 and TRBJ2-5; no clear D. This CDR3 is built from 12 residues. In germline, CDR1 is SGHVS, CDR2 FQNEAQ. Trimming stripped 3 bases from V and 7 bases from J, with 9 bases between. DNA of the CDR3: TGTGCCAGCAGCTTCAAAGCCGGGACCCAGTACTTC. This translates into CASSFKAGTQYF.

This clonotype was observed many times. The genes are TRBV5-1 and TRBJ1-2; possibly TRBD1 for D (5 bases). The CDR3 contains 14 residues. The germline V and J ends were trimmed by 7 bases and 2 bases, with 15 bases remaining between them. Germline loops: CDR1 SGHRS, CDR2 YFSETQ. CDR3 DNA: TGCGCCAGCGGGGGGGACCGAACGAACTATGGCTACACCTTC. Amino acid sequence: CASGGDRTNYGYTF. The whole variable domain, filled in from reference TRBV5-1 and TRBJ1-2, reads KAGVTQTPRYLIKTRGQQVTLSCSPISGHRSVSWYQQTPGQGLQFLFEYFSETQRNKGNFPGRFSGRQFSNSRSEMNVSTLELGDSALYLCASGGDRTNYGYTFGSGTRLTVV.

This clonotype showed up many times. This chain connects TRBV5-6 to TRBJ2-1; D is uncertain. Deletions cut 2 bases from V and 6 bases from J, with 15 bases between. The germline V gene has CDR1 SGHDT and CDR2 YYEEEE. The CDR3 extends over 15 amino acids. CDR3 loop: CASSLSPFLPNEQFF. The CDR3 DNA reads TGTGCCAGCAGCTTATCCCCCTTCCTGCCCAATGAGCAGTTCTTC.

This clonotype was seen ten or more times. This chain uses TRBV24-1 with TRBJ2-1, with TRBD2 identical over 13 bases. Germline lookup yields CDR1 KGHDR and CDR2 SFDVKD. This CDR3 contains 17 residues. With V trimmed by 4 bases and J by 7 bases, 9 bases remained unmatched. CDR3: CATSDATSGGARNEQFF. The DNA of the CDR3 is TGTGCCACCAGTGACGCTACTAGCGGGGGGGCCCGGAATGAGCAGTTCTTC.

The rearrangement links TRBV5-6 to TRBJ1-2; D gene unclear. V gave up 0 bases and J gave up 1 base, with 13 bases separating them. Looked up from germline, CDR1 is SGHDT and CDR2 is YYEEEE. The CDR3 totals 16 residues. CDR3 bases: TGTGCCAGCAGCTTGGCCGGGGTCAGCTATAACTATGGCTACACCTTC. Translated: CASSLAGVSYNYGYTF.

This clonotype appeared a few times. This chain uses TRBV24-1 with TRBJ2-2; possibly TRBD1 for D (5 bases). V dropped 6 bases and J dropped 5 bases, with 12 bases sitting between them. Germline CDR1 and CDR2: KGHDR and SFDVKD. The CDR3 length is 14 residues. The CDR3 bases are TGTGCCACCAGTCAGCAGGGCCGAACCGGGGAGCTGTTTTTT. Its translation: CATSQQGRTGELFF.

The chain joins TRBV15 to TRBJ1-1; D perhaps matches TRBD1 (6 bases). Germline V CDR1 and CDR2: LNHNV, YYDKDF (reference sequence). V lost 0 bases, J lost 9 bases, and 14 bases lay in between. The CDR3 is made up of 14 amino acids. Here the CDR3 reads CATSRDRGGGKAFF. CDR3 DNA: TGTGCCACCAGCAGAGATCGGGGAGGGGGGAAAGCTTTCTTT.

The J gene is TRBJ1-1, the V gene TRBV7-2; D possibly corresponds to TRBD1 (6 bases). With 5 bases removed from V and 3 bases from J, the gap between germline ends came to 10 bases. This CDR3 is 13 amino acids long. CDR1 is SGHTA, CDR2 FQGNSA, per germline. The CDR3: CASSKYRDTEAFF. Written as DNA, the CDR3 is TGTGCCAGCAGCAAATACAGGGACACTGAAGCTTTCTTT.

This clonotype was seen more than once but under ten times. The junction and the germline gene differ at one end; a read error may be behind it. The rearrangement links TRBV12-3 or TRBV12-4 to TRBJ1-2, with 7 positions matching TRBD1. CDR3 size: 13 residues. CDR3 region: CAGSQGLGYGYTF. Here the CDR3 DNA reads TGTGCCGGCTCACAGGGGCTCGGCTATGGCTACACCTTT.